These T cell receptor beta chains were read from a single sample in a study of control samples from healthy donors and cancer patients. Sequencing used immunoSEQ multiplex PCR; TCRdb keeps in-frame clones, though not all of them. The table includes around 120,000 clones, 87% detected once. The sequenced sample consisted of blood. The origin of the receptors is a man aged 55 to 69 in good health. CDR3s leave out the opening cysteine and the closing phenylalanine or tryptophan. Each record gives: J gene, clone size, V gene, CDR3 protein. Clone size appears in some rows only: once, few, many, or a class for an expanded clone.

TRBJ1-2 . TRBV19 ASSTQGAQGYT
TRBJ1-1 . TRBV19 ASSIGGQGASEAF
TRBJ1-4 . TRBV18 ASSRDRSTNEKLF
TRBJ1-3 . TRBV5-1 ASSLGPSGAGNTIY
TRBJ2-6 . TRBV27 ASTRGDWTLGANVLT
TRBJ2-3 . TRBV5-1 ASSLVSGGADTQY
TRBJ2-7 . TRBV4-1 ASSQDVSYEQY
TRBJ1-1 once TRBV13 ASSLAPGGGEVTEAF
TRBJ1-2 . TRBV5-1 ASSPGDEPKNYGYT
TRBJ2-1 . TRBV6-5 ASSLQGAYEQF
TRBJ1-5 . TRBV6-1 ASSDGEWSNQPQH
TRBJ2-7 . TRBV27 ASSQGYEQY
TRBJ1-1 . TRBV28 ASSFSGHSSAF
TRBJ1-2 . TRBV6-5 ASSYRGQGSYGYT
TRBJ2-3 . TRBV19 ASSYNRGRTDTQY
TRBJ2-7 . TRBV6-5 ASSLQGASDEQY
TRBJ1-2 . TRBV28 ASSLRALNGYT
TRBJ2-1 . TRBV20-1 SAGNFNEQF
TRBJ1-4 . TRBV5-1 ASSLSSTNEKLF
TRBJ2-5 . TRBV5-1 ASSWQGRQETQY
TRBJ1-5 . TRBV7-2 ASSFQRGTGDYSNQPQH
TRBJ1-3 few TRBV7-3 ASSLQGIGNTIY
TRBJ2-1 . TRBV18 ASSPPGQGTNEQF
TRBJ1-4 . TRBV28 ASSYPRTSANEKLF
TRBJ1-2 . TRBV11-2 ASSLVIGTGRNGYT
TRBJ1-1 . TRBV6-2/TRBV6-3 ASSYGGTTEAF
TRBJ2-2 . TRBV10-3 AISRMTSGGAGELF
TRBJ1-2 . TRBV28 ASTKPTENYGYT
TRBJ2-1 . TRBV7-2 ASSLFRDSHNEQF
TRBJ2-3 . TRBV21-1 ASRPGKGLPDTQY
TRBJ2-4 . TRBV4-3 ASSQVSRKNIQY
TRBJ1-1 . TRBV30 AWSVSTVEAF
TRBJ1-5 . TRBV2 ASSGQGISNQPQH
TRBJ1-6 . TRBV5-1 ASSLEIVGNSPLH
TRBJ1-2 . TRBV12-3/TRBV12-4 ASSQTGTYGYT
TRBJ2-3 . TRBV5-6 ASSGVGANTQY
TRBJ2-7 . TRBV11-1 ASSPAVGGEYEQY
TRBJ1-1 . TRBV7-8 ASSSGTVMNTEAF
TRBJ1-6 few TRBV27 ASRRGQGPNSPLH
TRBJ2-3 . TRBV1 TSSQNPSGGAKDTQY
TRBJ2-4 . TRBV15 ATSRKTGGQENIQY
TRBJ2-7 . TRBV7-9 ASSSNLDRIHPYEQY
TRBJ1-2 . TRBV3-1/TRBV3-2 ASSAVGTGDYGYT
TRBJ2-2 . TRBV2 ASSPGTVNTGELF
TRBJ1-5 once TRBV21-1 ASSKEARPRGNQPQH
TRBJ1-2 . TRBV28 ASSVQGARYGYT
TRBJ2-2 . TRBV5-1 ASSLQVSGELF
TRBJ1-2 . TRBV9 ASSPRGDRANYGYT
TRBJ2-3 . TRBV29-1 SVEIVGVGTDTQY
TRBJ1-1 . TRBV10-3 AIGRQGAIGNTEAF
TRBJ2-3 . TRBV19 ASTGGRTDTQY
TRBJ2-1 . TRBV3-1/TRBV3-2 ASSRRGAPSYNEQF
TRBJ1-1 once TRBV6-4 ASKTTYMNTEAF